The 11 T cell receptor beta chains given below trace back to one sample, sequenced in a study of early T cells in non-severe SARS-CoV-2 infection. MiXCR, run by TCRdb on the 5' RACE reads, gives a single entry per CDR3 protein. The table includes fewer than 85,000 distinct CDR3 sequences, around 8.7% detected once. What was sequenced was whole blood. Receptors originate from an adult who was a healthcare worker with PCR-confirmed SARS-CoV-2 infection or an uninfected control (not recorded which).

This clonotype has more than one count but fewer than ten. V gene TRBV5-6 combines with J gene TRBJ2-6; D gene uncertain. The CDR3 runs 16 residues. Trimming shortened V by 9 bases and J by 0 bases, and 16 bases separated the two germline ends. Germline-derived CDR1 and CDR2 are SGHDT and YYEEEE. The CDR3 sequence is CATRRPPHSGANVLTF. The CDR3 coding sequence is TGTGCCACCCGAAGGCCACCCCACTCTGGGGCCAACGTCCTGACTTTC.

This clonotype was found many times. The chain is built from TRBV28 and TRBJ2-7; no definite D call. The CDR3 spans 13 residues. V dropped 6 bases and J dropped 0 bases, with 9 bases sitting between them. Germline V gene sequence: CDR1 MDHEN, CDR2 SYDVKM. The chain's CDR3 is CASSRRTSYEQYF. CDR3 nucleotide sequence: TGTGCCAGCAGCCGACGGACCTCCTACGAGCAGTACTTC.

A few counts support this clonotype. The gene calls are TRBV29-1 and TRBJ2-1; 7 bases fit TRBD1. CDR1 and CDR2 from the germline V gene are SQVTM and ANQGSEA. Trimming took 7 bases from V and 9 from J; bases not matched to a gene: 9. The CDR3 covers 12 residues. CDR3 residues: CSATDRVAEQFF. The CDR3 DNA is TGCAGCGCCACAGACAGGGTCGCTGAGCAGTTCTTC.

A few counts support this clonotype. The DNA for the CDR3 is TGCAGTGCTAGCTCTAGACCAAAGAGCACAGATACGCAGTATTTT. Protein: CSASSRPKSTDTQYF. The J gene is TRBJ2-3, the V gene TRBV20-1; no firm D call. Trimming left V 3 bases short and J 0 bases short, with 13 bases between. Germline V gene sequence: CDR1 DFQATT, CDR2 SNEGSKA (reference sequence). The CDR3 runs 15 residues.

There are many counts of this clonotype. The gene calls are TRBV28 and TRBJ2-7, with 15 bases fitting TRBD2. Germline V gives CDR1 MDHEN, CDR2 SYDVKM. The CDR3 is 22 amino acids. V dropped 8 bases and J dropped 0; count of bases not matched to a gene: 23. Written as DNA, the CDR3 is TGTGCCAGCGGGACCGGGACATTGGGACTAGCGGGAGGACCGGAAAGCTCCTACGAGCAGTACTTC. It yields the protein CASGTGTLGLAGGPESSYEQYF.

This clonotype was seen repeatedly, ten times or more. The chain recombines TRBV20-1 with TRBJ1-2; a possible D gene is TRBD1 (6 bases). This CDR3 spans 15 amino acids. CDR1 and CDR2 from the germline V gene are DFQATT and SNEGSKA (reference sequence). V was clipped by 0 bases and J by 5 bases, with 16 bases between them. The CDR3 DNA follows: TGCAGTGCTAGAGATCTCCGTGGACAGCTGTATGGCTACACCTTC. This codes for CSARDLRGQLYGYTF.

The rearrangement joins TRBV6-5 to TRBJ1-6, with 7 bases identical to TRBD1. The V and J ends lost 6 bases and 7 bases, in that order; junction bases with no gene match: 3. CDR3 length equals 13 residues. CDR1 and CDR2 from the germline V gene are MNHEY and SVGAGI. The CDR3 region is CASRTGSNSPLHF. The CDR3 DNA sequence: TGTGCCAGCAGGACAGGGAGCAATTCACCCCTCCACTTT.

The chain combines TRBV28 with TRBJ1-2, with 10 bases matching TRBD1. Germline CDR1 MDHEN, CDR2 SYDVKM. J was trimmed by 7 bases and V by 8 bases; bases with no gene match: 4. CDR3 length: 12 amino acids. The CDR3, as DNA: TGTGCCAGCGAGGACAGGGGGAGTGGCTACACCTTC. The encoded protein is CASEDRGSGYTF.

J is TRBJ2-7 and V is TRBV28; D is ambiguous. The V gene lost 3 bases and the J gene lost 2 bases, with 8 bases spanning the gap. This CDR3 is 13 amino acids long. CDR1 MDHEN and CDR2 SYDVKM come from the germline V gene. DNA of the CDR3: TGTGCCAGCAGTTTTTCGGCCACCTACGAGCAGTACTTC. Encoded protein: CASSFSATYEQYF.

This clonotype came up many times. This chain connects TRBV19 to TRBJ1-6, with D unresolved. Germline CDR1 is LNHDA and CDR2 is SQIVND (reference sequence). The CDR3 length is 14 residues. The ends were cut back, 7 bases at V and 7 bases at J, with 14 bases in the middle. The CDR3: CASTLDLPNSPLHF. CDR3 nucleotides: TGTGCCAGTACCCTGGACCTCCCCAATTCACCCCTCCACTTT.

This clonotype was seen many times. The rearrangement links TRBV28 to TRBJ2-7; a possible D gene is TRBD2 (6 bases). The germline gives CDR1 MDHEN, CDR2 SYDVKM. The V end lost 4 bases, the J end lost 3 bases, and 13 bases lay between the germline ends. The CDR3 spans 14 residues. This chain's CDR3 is CASSSNQDYYEQYF. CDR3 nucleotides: TGTGCCAGCAGTTCAAACCAGGACTACTACGAGCAGTACTTC.